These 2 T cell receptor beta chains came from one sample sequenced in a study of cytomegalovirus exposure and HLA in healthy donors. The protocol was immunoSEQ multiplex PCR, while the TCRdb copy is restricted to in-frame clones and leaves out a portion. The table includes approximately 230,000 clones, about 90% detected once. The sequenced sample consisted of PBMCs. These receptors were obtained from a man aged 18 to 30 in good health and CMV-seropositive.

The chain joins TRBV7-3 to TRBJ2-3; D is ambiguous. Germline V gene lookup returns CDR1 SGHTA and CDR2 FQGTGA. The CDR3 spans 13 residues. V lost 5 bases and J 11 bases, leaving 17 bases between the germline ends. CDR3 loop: CASSPQSVRRQYF. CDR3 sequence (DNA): TGTGCCAGCAGCCCCCAGAGTGTTCGACGGCAGTATTTT.

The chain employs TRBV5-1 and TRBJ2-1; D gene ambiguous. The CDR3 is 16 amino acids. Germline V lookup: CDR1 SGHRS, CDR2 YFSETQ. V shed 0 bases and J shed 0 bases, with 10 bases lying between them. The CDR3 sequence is CASSLATGYSYNEQFF. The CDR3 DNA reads TGCGCCAGCAGCTTGGCGACGGGTTACTCCTACAATGAGCAGTTCTTC.